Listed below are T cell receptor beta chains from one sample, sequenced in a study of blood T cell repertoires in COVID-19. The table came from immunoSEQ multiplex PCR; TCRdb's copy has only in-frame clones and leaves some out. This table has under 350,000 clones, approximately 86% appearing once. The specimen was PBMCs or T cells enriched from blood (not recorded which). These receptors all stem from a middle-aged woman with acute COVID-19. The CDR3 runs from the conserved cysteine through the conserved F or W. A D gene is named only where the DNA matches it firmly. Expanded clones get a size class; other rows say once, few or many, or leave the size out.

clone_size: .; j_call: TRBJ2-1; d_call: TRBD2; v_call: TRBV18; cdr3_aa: CASSPGLAVLYNEQFF; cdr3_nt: TGTGCCAGCTCACCTGGACTAGCGGTCCTATACAATGAGCAGTTCTTC
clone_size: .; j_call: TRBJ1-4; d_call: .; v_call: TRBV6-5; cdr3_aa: CASSYSGVEKLFF; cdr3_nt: TGTGCCAGCAGTTACTCAGGGGTTGAAAAACTGTTTTTT
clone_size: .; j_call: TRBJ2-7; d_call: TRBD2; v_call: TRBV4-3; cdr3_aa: CASSQAGTTSGGLYEQYF; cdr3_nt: TGCGCCAGCAGCCAAGCGGGGACGACTAGCGGGGGCCTTTACGAGCAGTACTTC
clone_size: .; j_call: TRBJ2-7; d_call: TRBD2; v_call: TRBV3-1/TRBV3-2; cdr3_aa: CASSPGTSVYEQYF; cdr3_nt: TGTGCCAGCAGCCCCGGGACTAGCGTCTACGAGCAGTACTTC
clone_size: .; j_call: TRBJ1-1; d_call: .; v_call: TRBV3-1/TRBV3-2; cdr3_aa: CASSQKRQSPKAFF; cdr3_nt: TGTGCCAGCAGCCAAAAGAGACAGTCCCCGAAAGCTTTCTTT
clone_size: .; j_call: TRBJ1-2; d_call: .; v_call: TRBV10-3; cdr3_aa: CAIEDAGRSYGYTF; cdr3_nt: TGTGCCATCGAGGACGCAGGGCGCTCCTATGGCTACACCTTC
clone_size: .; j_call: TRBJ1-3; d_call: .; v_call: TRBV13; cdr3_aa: CASSLRRNTIYF; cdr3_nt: TGTGCCAGCAGCTTGAGAAGAAACACCATATATTTT
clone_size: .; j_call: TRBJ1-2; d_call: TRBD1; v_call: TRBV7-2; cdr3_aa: CASSLSPGGHYGYTF; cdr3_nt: TGTGCCAGCAGCTTATCCCCAGGGGGGCACTATGGCTACACCTTC
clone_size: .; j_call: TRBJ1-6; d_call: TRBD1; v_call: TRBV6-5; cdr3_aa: CASSWRDRGGSPLHF; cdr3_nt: TGTGCCAGCAGTTGGCGGGACAGGGGCGGCTCACCCCTCCACTTT
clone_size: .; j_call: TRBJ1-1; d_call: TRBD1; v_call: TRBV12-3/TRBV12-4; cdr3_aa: CASRLRDSEAFF; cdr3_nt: TGTGCCAGCAGACTGAGGGACAGTGAAGCTTTCTTT
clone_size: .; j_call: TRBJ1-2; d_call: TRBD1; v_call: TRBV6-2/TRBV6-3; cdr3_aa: CASSQTTGPYGYTF; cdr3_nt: TGTGCCAGCAGCCAAACGACAGGGCCATATGGCTACACCTTC
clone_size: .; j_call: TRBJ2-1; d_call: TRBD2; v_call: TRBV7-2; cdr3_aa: CASSLGGQGGEQFF; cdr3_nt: TGTGCCAGCAGCTTGGGAGGGCAGGGCGGTGAGCAGTTCTTC
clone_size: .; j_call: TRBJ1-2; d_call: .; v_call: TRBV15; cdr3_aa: CATSGFGNGYTF; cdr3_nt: TGTGCCACCAGCGGTTTCGGTAATGGCTACACCTTC
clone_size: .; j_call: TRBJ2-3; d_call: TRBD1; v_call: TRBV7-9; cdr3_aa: CASSPPLDRAVDTQYF; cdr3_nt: TGTGCCAGCAGCCCTCCTCTCGACAGGGCCGTAGATACGCAGTATTTT
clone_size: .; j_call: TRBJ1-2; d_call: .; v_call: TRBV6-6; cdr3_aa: CASSPSLGDYGYTF; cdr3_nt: TGTGCCAGCAGTCCATCACTCGGGGACTATGGCTACACCTTC
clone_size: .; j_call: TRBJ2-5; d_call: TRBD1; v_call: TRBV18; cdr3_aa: CASSRLSGTGQETQYF; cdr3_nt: TGTGCCAGCTCACGACTTTCCGGGACAGGACAAGAGACCCAGTACTTC
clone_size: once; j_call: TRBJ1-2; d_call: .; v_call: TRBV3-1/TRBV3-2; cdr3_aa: CASSQPGYGYTF; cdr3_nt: TGTGCCAGCAGCCAACCGGGCTATGGCTACACCTTC
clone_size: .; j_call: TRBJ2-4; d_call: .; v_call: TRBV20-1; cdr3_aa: CSASTGSGNIQYF; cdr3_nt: TGCAGTGCTAGTACAGGGAGTGGAAACATTCAGTACTTC
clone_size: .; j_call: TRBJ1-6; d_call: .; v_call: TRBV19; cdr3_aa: CASAAGDGFRSPLHF; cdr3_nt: TGTGCCAGTGCGGCAGGGGATGGTTTTAGGTCACCCCTCCACTTT
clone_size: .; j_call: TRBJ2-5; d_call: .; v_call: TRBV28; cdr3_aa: CASSSGSIQPIETQYF; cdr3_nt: TGTGCCAGCAGTTCCGGGTCCATCCAACCCATAGAGACCCAGTACTTC
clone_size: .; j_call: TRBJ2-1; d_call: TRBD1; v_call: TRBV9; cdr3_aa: CASSPNSRGWDEQFF; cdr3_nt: TGTGCCAGCAGCCCAAATAGCAGGGGGTGGGATGAGCAGTTCTTC
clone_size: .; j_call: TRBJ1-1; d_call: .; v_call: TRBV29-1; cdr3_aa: CSVFPYTEAFF; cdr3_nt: TGCAGCGTCTTCCCGTACACTGAAGCTTTCTTT
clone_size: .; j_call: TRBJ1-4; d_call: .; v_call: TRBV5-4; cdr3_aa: CASSSPGETNEKLFF; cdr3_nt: TGTGCCAGCAGCTCCCCAGGGGAGACTAATGAAAAACTGTTTTTT
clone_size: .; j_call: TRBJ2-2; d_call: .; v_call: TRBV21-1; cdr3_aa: CASSYREWTGGGPGELFF; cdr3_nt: TGTGCCAGCAGCTATAGAGAATGGACAGGGGGCGGACCCGGGGAGCTGTTTTTT
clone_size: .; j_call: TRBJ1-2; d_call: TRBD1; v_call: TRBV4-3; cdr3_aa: CASSQDGQGHGYGYTF; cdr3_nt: TGCGCCAGCAGCCAAGATGGACAGGGGCACGGATATGGCTACACCTTC
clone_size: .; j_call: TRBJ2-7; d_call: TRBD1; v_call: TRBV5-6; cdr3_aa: CASSWDRGPAEQYF; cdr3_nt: TGTGCCAGCAGTTGGGACAGGGGGCCGGCCGAGCAGTACTTC
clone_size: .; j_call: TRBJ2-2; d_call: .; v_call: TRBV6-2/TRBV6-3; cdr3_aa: CASSSTQGTGELFF; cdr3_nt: TGTGCCAGCAGTTCGACACAGGGTACCGGGGAGCTGTTTTTT
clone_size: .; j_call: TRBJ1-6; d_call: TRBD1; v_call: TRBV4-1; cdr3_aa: CASSQGFWTGGYNSPLHF; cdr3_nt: TGCGCCAGCAGCCAAGGATTTTGGACAGGGGGATATAATTCACCCCTCCACTTT
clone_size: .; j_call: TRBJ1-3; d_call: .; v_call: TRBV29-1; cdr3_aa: CSVTGRLSGNTIYF; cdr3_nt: TGCAGCGTTACGGGAAGGCTCTCTGGAAACACCATATATTTT
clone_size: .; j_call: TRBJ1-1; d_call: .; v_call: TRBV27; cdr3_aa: CASSLSGRVNTEAFF; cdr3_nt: TGTGCCAGCAGTTTATCGGGCAGGGTGAACACTGAAGCTTTCTTT
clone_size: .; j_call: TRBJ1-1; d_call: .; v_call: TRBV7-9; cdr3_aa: CASSLGDTNTEAFF; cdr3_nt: TGTGCCAGCAGCTTAGGAGATACGAACACTGAAGCTTTCTTT
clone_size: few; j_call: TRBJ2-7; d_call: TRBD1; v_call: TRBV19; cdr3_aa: CASSPRDREYEQYF; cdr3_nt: TGTGCCAGTAGTCCCCGGGACAGGGAATACGAGCAGTACTTC